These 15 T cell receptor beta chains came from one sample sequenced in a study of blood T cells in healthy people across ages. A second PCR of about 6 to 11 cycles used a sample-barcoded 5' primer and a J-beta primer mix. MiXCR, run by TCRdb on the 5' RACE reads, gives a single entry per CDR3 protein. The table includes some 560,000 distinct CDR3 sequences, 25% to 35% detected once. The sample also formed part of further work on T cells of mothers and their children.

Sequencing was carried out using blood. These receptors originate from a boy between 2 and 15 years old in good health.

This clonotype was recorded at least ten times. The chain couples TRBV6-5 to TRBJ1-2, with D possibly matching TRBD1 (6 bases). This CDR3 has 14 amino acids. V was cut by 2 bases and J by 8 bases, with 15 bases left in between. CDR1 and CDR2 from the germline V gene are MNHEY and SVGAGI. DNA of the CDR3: TGTGCCAGCAGTTACATGGGGGGCGCGGAGGGCTACACCTTC. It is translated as CASSYMGGAEGYTF.

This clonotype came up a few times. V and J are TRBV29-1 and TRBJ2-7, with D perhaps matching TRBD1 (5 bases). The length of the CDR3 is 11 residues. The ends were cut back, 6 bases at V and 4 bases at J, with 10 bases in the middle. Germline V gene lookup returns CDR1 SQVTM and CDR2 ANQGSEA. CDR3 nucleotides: TGCAGCGTGGCGACAGAGTACGAGCAGTACTTC. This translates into CSVATEYEQYF.

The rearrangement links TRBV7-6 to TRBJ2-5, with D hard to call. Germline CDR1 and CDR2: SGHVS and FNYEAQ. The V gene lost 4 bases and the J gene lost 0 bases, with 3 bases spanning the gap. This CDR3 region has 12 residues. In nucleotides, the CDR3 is TGTGCCAGCAGCTCCCACCAAGAGACCCAGTACTTC. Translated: CASSSHQETQYF.

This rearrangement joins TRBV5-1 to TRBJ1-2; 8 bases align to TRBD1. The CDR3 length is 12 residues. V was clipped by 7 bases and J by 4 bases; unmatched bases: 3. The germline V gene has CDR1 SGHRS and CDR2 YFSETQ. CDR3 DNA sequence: TGCGCCAGCTGGGGGACAGGCTATGGCTACACCTTC. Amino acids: CASWGTGYGYTF.

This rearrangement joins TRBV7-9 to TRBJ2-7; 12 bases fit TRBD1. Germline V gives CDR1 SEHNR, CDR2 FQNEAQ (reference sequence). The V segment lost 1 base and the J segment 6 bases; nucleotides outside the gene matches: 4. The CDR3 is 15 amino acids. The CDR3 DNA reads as TGTGCCAGCAGCTTAGGGGGACAGGGGGCCTTCGAGCAGTACTTC. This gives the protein CASSLGGQGAFEQYF.

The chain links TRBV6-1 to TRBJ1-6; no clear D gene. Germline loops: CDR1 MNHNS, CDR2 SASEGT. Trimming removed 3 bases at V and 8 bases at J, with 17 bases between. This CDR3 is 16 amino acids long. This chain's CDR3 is CASSDTRHSEYSPLHF. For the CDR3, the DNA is TGTGCCAGCAGTGATACGAGGCACTCCGAATATTCACCCCTCCACTTT.

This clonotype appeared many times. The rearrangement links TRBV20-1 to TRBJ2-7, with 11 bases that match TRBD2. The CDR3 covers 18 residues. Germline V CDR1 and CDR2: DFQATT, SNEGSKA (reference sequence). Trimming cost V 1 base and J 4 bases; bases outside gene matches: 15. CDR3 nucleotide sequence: TGCAGTGCTAGAGCAGGACTAGCGGGTTTGGGAGGACGGTACGAGCAGTACTTC. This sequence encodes CSARAGLAGLGGRYEQYF.

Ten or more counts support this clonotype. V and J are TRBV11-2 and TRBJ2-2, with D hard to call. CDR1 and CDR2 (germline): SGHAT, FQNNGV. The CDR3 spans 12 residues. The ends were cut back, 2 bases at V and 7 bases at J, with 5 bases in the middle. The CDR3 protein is CASSLMIGELFF. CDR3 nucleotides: TGTGCCAGCAGCTTAATGATCGGGGAGCTGTTTTTT. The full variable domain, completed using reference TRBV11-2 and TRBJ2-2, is EAGVAQSPRYKIIEKRQSVAFWCNPISGHATLYWYQQILGQGPKLLIQFQNNGVVDDSQLPKDRFSAERLKGVDSTLKIQPAKLEDSAVYLCASSLMIGELFFGEGSRLTVL.

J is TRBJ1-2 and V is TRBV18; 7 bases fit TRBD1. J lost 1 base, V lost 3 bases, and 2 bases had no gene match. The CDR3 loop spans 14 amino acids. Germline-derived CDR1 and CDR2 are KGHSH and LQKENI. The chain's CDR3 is CASSPGQHNYGYTF. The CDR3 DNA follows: TGTGCCAGCTCACCGGGACAGCATAACTATGGCTACACCTTC. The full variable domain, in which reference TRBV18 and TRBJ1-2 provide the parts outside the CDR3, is NAGVMQNPRHLVRRRGQEARLRCSPMKGHSHVYWYRQLPEEGLKFMVYLQKENIIDESGMPKERFSAEFPKEGPSILRIQQVVRGDSAAYFCASSPGQHNYGYTFGSGTRLTVV.

CDR3 DNA: TGCGCCAGCAGCTTGGATACGACCAGCTCCTACAATGAGCAGTTCTTC. Its translation: CASSLDTTSSYNEQFF. The genes are TRBV5-1 and TRBJ2-1; D is uncertain. V dropped 0 bases and J dropped 0 bases, with 10 bases sitting between them. Germline V CDR1 and CDR2: SGHRS, YFSETQ. The CDR3 runs 16 residues.

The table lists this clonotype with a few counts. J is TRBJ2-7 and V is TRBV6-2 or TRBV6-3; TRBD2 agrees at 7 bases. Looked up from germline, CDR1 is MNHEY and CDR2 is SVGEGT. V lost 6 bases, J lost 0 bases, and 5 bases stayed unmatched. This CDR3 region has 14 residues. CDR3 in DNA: TGTGCCAGCAGCTGGGGGGGAATCTCCTACGAGCAGTACTTC. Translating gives CASSWGGISYEQYF.

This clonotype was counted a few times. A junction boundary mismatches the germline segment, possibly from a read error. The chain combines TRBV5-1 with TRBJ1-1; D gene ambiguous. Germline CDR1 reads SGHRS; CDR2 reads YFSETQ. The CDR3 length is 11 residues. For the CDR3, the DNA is TGTGCCAGCAGCTTCGGAGATGAAGCTTTCTTT. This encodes CASSFGDEAFF.

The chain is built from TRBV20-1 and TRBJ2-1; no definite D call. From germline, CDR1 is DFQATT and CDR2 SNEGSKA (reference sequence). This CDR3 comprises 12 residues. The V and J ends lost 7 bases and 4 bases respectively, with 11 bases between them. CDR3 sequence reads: CSGLVLYNEQFF. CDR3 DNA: TGCAGTGGGCTCGTCCTATACAATGAGCAGTTCTTC.

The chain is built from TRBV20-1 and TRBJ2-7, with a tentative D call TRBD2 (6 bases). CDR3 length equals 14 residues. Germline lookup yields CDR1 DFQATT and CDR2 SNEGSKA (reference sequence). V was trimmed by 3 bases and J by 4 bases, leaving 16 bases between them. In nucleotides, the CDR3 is TGCAGTGCTAGTTCGGTAGGAGGGTCTTACGAGCAGTACTTC. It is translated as CSASSVGGSYEQYF.

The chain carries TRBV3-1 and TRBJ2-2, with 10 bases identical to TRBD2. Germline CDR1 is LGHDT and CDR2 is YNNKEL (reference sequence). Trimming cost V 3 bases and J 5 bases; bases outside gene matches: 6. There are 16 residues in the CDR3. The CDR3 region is CASSHLSSGSTGELFF. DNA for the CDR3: TGTGCCAGCAGCCATCTTTCTAGCGGGAGTACCGGGGAGCTGTTTTTT.